This entry concerns a single T cell receptor (beta chain). In the original workflow: By means of reference gene primer amplification, nucleated cell counts were estimated. Libraries were prepared by immunoSEQ multiplex PCR; TCRdb keeps only in-frame clonotypes and omits some of them. V, J and clone size are those of that table, while D and trimming were read from the DNA. The sample records about 270,000 clones, about 86% being singletons. With 5 bases clipped from V and 3 bases from J, the junction kept 5 bases outside the gene matches. Germline-derived CDR1 and CDR2 are SGHVS and FQNEAQ. The CDR3 runs 15 residues. These data come from a study of blood T cell repertoires in COVID-19. The wider study: Italy, Spain and the United States were the sources of the convalescent and acute COVID-19 samples.

The clonotype was recovered from a woman in her twenties or thirties with COVID-19, enrolled during active disease. Sequences were obtained from peripheral blood. The V call is TRBV7-8, the J call TRBJ2-2; 8 nucleotides line up with TRBD2. This CDR3 is CASSLGRADTGELFF. CDR3 coding DNA: TGTGCCAGCAGCCTCGGGAGGGCAGACACCGGGGAGCTGTTTTTT.